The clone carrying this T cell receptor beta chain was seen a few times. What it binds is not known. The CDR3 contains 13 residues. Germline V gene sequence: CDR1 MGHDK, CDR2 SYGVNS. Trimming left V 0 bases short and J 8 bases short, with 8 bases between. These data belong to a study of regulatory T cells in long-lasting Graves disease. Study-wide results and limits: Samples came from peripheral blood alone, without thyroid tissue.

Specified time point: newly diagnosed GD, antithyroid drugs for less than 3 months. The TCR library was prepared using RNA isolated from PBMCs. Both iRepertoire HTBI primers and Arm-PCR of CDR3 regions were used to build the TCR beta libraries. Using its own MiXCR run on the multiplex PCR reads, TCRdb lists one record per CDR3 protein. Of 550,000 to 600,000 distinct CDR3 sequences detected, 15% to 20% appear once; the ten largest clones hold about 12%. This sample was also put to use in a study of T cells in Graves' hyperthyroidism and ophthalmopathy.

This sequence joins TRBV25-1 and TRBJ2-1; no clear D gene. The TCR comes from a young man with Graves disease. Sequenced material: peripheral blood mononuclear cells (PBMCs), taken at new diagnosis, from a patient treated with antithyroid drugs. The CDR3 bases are TGTGCCAGCAGTGAATACGATGGGCATGAGCAGTTCTTC. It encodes CASSEYDGHEQFF.